This section outlines one T cell receptor (beta chain) sequence together with its context. The ends were cut back, 2 bases at V and 1 base at J, with 8 bases in the middle. The CDR3 totals 14 residues. Germline CDR1 MNHNY, CDR2 SVGAGI (reference sequence). The sample comes from a study of STAT5B mutations in CD4+ large granular lymphocyte leukemia. Clones were read by immunoSEQ multiplex PCR, and TCRdb kept only the in-frame ones, dropping some. The sample records about 23,000 clones, about four fifths being singletons. Specimen: CD4+ T cells from blood buffy coats. The chain joins TRBV6-6 to TRBJ1-1; TRBD1 might be the D (5 bases). The receptor comes from a human donor in good health. This CDR3 is CASSYEGQNTEAFF. CDR3 sequence (DNA): TGTGCCAGCAGTTACGAGGGGCAGAACACTGAAGCTTTCTTT.